This T cell receptor (beta chain) was recovered during a study of human T cells and chemical hapten exposure. As to time point: patch test 1, 2 weeks after DPC sensitization. Treatment here: therapeutic diphenylcyclopropenone sensitization with weekly scalp DPC. The CDR3 covers 16 residues. Trimming took 1 base from V and 3 from J; bases not matched to a gene: 10. Germline lookup yields CDR1 DFQATT and CDR2 SNEGSKA (reference sequence). This clonotype showed up just a few times. TCRdb reanalysed the RACE reads using MiXCR and keeps one entry per CDR3 protein. The data show nearly 350,000 distinct CDR3 sequences, about 7% seen once.

Sequencing used whole blood, obtained in connection with sensitization to the hapten diphenylcyclopropenone (DPC). This TCR was sampled from a woman between 18 and 30 years old with alopecia areata. Some clones in this sample may be carry-over from other donors' samples. The chain couples TRBV20-1 to TRBJ2-3; 7 positions match TRBD2. CDR3 sequence reads: CSARAVGPSGTDTQYF. The CDR3 coding sequence is TGCAGTGCTAGAGCCGTCGGCCCTAGCGGAACAGATACGCAGTATTTT.